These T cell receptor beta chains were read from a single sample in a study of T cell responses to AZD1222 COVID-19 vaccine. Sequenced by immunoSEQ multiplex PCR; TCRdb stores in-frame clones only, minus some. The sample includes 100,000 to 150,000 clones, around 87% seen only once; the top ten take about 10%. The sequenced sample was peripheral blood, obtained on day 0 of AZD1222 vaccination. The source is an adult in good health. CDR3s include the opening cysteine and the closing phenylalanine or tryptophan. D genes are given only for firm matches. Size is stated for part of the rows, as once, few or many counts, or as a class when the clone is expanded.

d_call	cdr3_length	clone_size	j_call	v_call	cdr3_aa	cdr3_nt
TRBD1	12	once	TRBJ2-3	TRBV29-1	CSTNRGADTQYF	TGCAGCACTAACAGGGGAGCAGATACGCAGTATTTT
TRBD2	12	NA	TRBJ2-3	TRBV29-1	CSVGLGADTQYF	TGCAGCGTAGGACTAGGCGCAGATACGCAGTATTTT
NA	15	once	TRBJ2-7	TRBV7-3	CASSLGGDNSYEQYF	TGTGCCAGCAGCTTAGGAGGGGACAATTCCTACGAGCAGTACTTC
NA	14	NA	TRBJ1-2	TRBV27	CASRLQGTNYGYTF	TGTGCCAGCAGGTTACAGGGAACTAACTATGGCTACACCTTC
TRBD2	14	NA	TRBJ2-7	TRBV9	CASSVAGTRNEQYF	TGTGCCAGCAGCGTAGCTGGGACTAGAAACGAGCAGTACTTC
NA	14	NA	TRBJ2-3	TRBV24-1	CATAPGVSTDTQYF	TGTGCCACCGCCCCAGGGGTCAGCACAGATACGCAGTATTTT
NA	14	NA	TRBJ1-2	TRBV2	CASSPVSSDYGYTF	TGTGCCAGCAGCCCGGTTAGCTCGGACTATGGCTACACCTTC
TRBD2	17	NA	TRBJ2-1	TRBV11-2	CASSGSGFKRSYNEQFF	TGTGCCAGCAGCGGTAGCGGGTTCAAACGCTCCTACAATGAGCAGTTCTTC
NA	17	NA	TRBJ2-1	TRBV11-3	CASSLDPTHLWGDEQFF	TGTGCCAGCAGCTTAGACCCCACACACCTCTGGGGCGATGAGCAGTTCTTC
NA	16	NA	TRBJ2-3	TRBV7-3	CASSLSPGMGTDTQYF	TGTGCCAGCAGCTTATCGCCGGGAATGGGGACAGATACGCAGTATTTT
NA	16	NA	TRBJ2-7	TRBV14	CASSQAGGLNSYEQYF	TGTGCCAGCAGCCAAGCAGGAGGTCTGAACTCCTACGAGCAGTACTTC
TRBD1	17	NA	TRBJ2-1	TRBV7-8	CASSKSRDRGHSNEQFF	TGTGCCAGCAGCAAATCCCGGGACAGGGGGCATTCCAATGAGCAGTTCTTC
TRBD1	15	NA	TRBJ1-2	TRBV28	CASSTSGTGERGYTF	TGTGCCAGCAGTACCTCGGGGACAGGGGAGAGGGGCTACACCTTC
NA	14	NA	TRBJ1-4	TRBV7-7	CASSVGGLNEKLFF	TGTGCTAGCAGCGTCGGTGGTCTAAATGAAAAACTGTTTTTT
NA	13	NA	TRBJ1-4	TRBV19	CASRYRVNEKLFF	TGTGCCAGTAGATACAGGGTGAACGAAAAACTGTTTTTT
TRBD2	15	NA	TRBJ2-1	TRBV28	CASSLRLARYTEQFF	TGTGCCAGCAGTCTCCGACTAGCGAGGTACACTGAGCAGTTCTTC
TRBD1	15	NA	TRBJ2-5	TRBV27	CASSKPGTGTETQYF	TGTGCCAGCAGTAAGCCCGGGACAGGGACAGAGACCCAGTACTTC
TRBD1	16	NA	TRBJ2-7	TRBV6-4	CASSGPGTGVSYEQYF	TGTGCCAGCAGTGGCCCCGGGACAGGGGTCTCCTACGAGCAGTACTTC
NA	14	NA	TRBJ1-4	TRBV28	CASSSPVSNEKLFF	TGTGCCAGCAGTTCCCCAGTTAGTAATGAAAAACTGTTTTTT
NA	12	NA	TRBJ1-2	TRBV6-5	CASSRTLYGYTF	TGTGCCAGCAGCCGTACCCTTTATGGCTACACCTTC
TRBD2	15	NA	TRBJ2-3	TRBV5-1	CASSAGLAGGDTQYF	TGCGCCAGCAGCGCGGGACTAGCGGGGGGTGATACGCAGTATTTT
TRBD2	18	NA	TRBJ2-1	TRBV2	CASSEFFRASGKRDEQFF	TGTGCCAGCAGTGAATTCTTCCGGGCTAGCGGGAAGAGAGATGAGCAGTTCTTC
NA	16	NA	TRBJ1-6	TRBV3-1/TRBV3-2	CASSQGPGRLNSPLHF	TGTGCCAGCAGCCAAGGCCCGGGACGGCTCAATTCACCCCTCCACTTT
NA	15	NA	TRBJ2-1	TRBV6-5	CASSSSGGRYNEQFF	TGTGCCAGCAGTTCGTCGGGGGGCCGGTACAATGAGCAGTTCTTC
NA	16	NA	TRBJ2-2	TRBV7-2	CASSLGSALPPGELFF	TGTGCCAGCAGCTTAGGCTCAGCGCTACCCCCCGGGGAGCTGTTTTTT
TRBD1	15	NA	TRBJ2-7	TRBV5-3	CARSPRGQSSYEQYF	TGTGCCAGAAGCCCCCGGGGACAGAGCTCCTACGAGCAATACTTC
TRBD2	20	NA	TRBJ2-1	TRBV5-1	CASSFRTSGGYEFSYNEQFF	TGCGCCAGCAGCTTTCGGACTAGCGGGGGTTACGAGTTCTCCTACAATGAGCAGTTCTTC
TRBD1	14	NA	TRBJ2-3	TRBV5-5	CASSSGQGTDTQYF	TGTGCCAGCAGCTCTGGACAGGGCACAGATACGCAGTATTTT
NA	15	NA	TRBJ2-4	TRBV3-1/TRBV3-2	CASSFGTLESGIQYF	TGTGCCAGCAGCTTCGGGACGCTTGAATCCGGCATTCAGTACTTC
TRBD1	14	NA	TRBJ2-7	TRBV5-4	CASSLQGADYEQYF	TGTGCCAGCAGCTTACAGGGGGCCGACTACGAGCAGTACTTC
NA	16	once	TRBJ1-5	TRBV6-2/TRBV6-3	CASSYSSRGRNQPQHF	TGTGCCAGCAGTTACTCCTCCAGGGGACGAAATCAGCCCCAGCATTTT
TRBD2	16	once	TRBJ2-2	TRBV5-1	CASSLVAGGNTGELFF	TGCGCCAGCAGCTTGGTAGCGGGGGGAAACACCGGGGAGCTGTTTTTT
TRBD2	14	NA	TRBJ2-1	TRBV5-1	CASSTGLGGNEQFF	TGCGCCAGCAGCACGGGACTAGGGGGCAATGAGCAGTTCTTC
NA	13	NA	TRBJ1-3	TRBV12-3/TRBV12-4	CASRGSSGNTIYF	TGTGCCAGCAGAGGCAGCTCTGGAAACACCATATATTTT
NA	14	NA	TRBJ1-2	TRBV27	CASSFDRLSGGYTF	TGTGCCAGCAGTTTTGACCGCTTGTCTGGGGGCTACACCTTC
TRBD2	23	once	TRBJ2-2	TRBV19	CASSIRGRTPGLAGGPYTGELFF	TGTGCCAGTAGTATAAGGGGACGGACACCCGGGCTAGCGGGAGGGCCTTACACCGGGGAGCTGTTTTTT
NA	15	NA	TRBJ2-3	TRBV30	CAWSLGGASTDTQYF	TGTGCCTGGAGTCTAGGGGGGGCTAGCACAGATACGCAGTATTTT
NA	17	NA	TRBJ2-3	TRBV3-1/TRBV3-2	CASSQTRPQMGTDTQYF	TGTGCCAGCAGCCAAACGCGTCCCCAGATGGGCACAGATACGCAGTATTTT
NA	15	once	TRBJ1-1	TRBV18	CASSPPMGVDTEAFF	TGTGCCAGCTCACCACCTATGGGGGTGGACACTGAAGCTTTCTTT
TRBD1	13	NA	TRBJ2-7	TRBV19	CASSRDSNYEQYF	TGTGCCAGTAGCCGGGACAGCAACTACGAGCAGTACTTC
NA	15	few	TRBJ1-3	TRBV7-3	CASSLRGAPGNTIYF	TGTGCCAGCAGCTTGCGGGGAGCTCCTGGAAACACCATATATTTT
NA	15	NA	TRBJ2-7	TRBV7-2	CASSLEYRGSYEQYF	TGTGCCAGCAGCTTAGAGTACCGGGGGTCCTACGAGCAGTACTTC
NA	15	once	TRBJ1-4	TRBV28	CASSFTDRYNEKLFF	TGTGCCAGCAGTTTTACCGACAGGTATAATGAAAAACTGTTTTTT
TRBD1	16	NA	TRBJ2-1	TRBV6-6	CASSYPIGTDSNEQFF	TGTGCCAGCAGTTACCCTATCGGGACAGATTCCAATGAGCAGTTCTTC
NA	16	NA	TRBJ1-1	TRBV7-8	CASSKKQGGLESEAFF	TGTGCCAGCAGCAAGAAACAGGGTGGGTTGGAGTCTGAAGCTTTCTTT
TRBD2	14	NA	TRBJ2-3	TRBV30	CAWSRLAGLDTQYF	TGTGCCTGGAGTAGGCTAGCGGGGTTAGATACGCAGTATTTT
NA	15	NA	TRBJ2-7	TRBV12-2	CASRSRLASSYEQYF	TGTGCAAGTCGCTCCCGACTAGCGAGCTCCTACGAGCAGTACTTC
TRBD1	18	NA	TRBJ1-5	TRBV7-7	CASSHGRQGKISNQPQHF	TGTGCTAGCTCCCACGGGAGACAGGGGAAAATTAGCAATCAGCCCCAGCATTTT
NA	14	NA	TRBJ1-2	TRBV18	CASSPARGNYGYTF	TGTGCCAGCTCACCAGCAAGGGGGAACTATGGCTACACCTTC
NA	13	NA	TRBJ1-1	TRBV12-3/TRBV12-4	CASSLGSLPKAFF	TGTGCCAGCAGTTTAGGCTCGTTGCCGAAAGCTTTCTTT
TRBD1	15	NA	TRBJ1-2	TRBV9	CASSVNRDRAAGYTF	TGTGCCAGCAGCGTGAACCGGGACAGGGCGGCTGGCTACACCTTC
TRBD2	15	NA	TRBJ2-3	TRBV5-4	CASSFRLAGQDTQYF	TGTGCCAGCAGCTTTAGGCTAGCGGGACAGGATACGCAGTATTTT
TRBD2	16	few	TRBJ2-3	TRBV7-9	CASSLGSGRFRDTQYF	TGTGCCAGCAGCTTAGGTAGCGGGAGATTTAGAGATACGCAGTATTTT
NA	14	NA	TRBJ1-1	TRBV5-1	CASSAGLGFREAFF	TGCGCCAGCAGTGCTGGACTAGGGTTTCGTGAAGCTTTCTTT
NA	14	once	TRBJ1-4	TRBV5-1	CASSHPGRGEKLFF	TGCGCCAGCAGCCACCCGGGACGGGGTGAAAAACTGTTTTTT
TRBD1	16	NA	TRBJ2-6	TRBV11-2	CASSRGQASGANVLTF	TGTGCCAGCAGCCGAGGACAGGCGTCTGGGGCCAACGTCCTGACTTTC
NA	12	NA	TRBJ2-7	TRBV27	CASSFRGYEQYF	TGTGCCAGCAGTTTTCGGGGTTACGAGCAGTACTTC
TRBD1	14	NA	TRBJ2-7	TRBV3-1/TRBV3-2	CASSQRDSRREQYF	TGTGCCAGCAGCCAAAGGGACAGCCGCAGAGAGCAGTACTTC